The 9 T cell receptor beta chains presented below share a single source sample, sequenced in a study of CD8+ T cells in alopecia areata. Treatment defined: oral pan-JAK inhibitor, 5-10 mg twice daily. In each case, RNA was isolated and then reverse transcribed into cDNA as the sequencing template. Assay: immunoSEQ multiplex PCR; the TCRdb copy retains only in-frame clones and omits some. The data show 150,000 to 200,000 clones, about two thirds seen once. Material: CD4+ T cells sorted from blood, obtained at week 4, from a patient treated with tofacitinib. The receptors originated from a human donor with alopecia areata.

A few counts support this clone. The chain couples TRBV29-1 to TRBJ2-2, with D unresolved. Trimming shortened V by 3 bases and J by 1 base, and 6 bases separated the two germline ends. Germline-derived CDR1 and CDR2 are SQVTM and ANQGSEA. The CDR3 totals 13 residues. In DNA form, the CDR3 reads TGCAGCGTTGATGGTCAGAACACCGGGGAGCTGTTTTTT. It codes for CSVDGQNTGELFF.

This clone appeared a few times. The rearrangement joins TRBV5-1 to TRBJ1-6; D unclear. V was cut by 0 bases and J by 11 bases, with 9 bases left in between. The CDR3 runs to 13 residues. Germline CDR1 is SGHRS and CDR2 is YFSETQ. CDR3 amino acids: CASSLERVPPLHF. The CDR3 nucleotides read TGCGCCAGCAGCTTGGAACGGGTGCCACCCCTCCACTTT.

This sequence joins TRBV6-5 and TRBJ1-2; 8 positions agree with TRBD1. Germline-derived CDR1 and CDR2 are MNHEY and SVGAGI. With 5 bases clipped from V and 8 bases from J, the junction kept 10 bases outside the gene matches. The CDR3 totals 14 residues. CDR3 protein: CASSVRDRFPGYTF. The CDR3 DNA reads as TGTGCCAGCAGTGTCCGGGACAGGTTTCCCGGCTACACCTTC.

The V gene is TRBV29-1, the J gene TRBJ1-1, with 7 bases fitting TRBD1. The ends lost 4 bases at V and 1 base at J; junction bases unmatched: 3. The CDR3 is 13 amino acids. CDR1 is SQVTM, CDR2 ANQGSEA, per germline. As DNA, the CDR3 is TGCAGCGTTGGGGGGACAGCGAACACTGAAGCTTTCTTT. Translation gives CSVGGTANTEAFF.

This chain uses TRBV29-1 with TRBJ1-2; no clear D gene. Trimming took off 4 bases at V and 2 bases at J, with 8 bases between the two ends. This CDR3 contains 12 residues. Per the germline V gene, CDR1 is SQVTM and CDR2 is ANQGSEA. The CDR3 loop reads CSVVAVNYGYTF. Written as DNA, the CDR3 is TGCAGCGTTGTAGCTGTGAACTATGGCTACACCTTC.

This chain joins TRBV7-2 and TRBJ2-7; TRBD2 is a possible D gene (6 bases). Trimming cost V 2 bases and J 5 bases, with 7 bases left between them. Germline V gene lookup returns CDR1 SGHTA and CDR2 FQGNSA. This CDR3 has 12 residues. The CDR3 bases are TGTGCCAGCAGCTTAACGGGGGACGAGCAGTACTTC. It is translated as CASSLTGDEQYF.

V usage is TRBV7-2 and J usage is TRBJ1-2, with 9 bases fitting TRBD1. V lost 4 bases and J lost 3; bases outside the gene matches: 6. There are 15 residues in the CDR3. Per the germline V gene, CDR1 is SGHTA and CDR2 is FQGNSA. The CDR3 nucleotides are TGTGCCAGCAGCTCCGGGACAGGGACTCACTATGGCTACACCTTC. Translating it yields CASSSGTGTHYGYTF. The complete variable domain, with remaining parts taken from reference TRBV7-2 and TRBJ1-2, reads GAGVSQSPSNKVTEKGKDVELRCDPISGHTALYWYRQSLGQGLEFLIYFQGNSAPDKSGLPSDRFSAERTGGSVSTLTIQRTQQEDSAVYLCASSSGTGTHYGYTFGSGTRLTVV.

The chain employs TRBV19 and TRBJ1-4, with a possible D match to TRBD1 (6 bases). Trimming cost V 6 bases and J 5 bases, with 7 bases left between them. Germline CDR1 and CDR2: LNHDA and SQIVND (reference sequence). This CDR3 comprises 12 residues. CDR3 sequence: CASRGQNEKLFF. DNA of the CDR3: TGTGCCAGTAGAGGACAGAATGAAAAACTGTTTTTT.

This chain connects TRBV29-1 to TRBJ2-5, with 7 bases identical to TRBD1. CDR3 length equals 15 residues. V shed 7 bases, J shed 3 bases, and the junction held 14 bases outside the gene matches. Per the germline V gene, CDR1 is SQVTM and CDR2 is ANQGSEA. In nucleotides, the CDR3 is TGCAGCGCCCTACAGGGGAAAGATTGGGAAGAGACCCAGTACTTC. This codes for CSALQGKDWEETQYF.